Detailed here is one TCR beta chain. The antigen is undetermined. The V gene's germline CDR1 is SGHVS and CDR2 FNYEAQ. V lost 5 bases and J 5 bases, leaving 12 bases between the germline ends. The CDR3 loop spans 13 amino acids. The source of the sample is a study of T cells after yellow fever vaccination. Study-level information: Fractions containing few cells were prepared with SMART-Seq v4 Ultra Low Input.

Study findings and constraints: A large majority of primary-vaccination clones showed up again after the booster (approximately 96% CD4, about 87% CD8).

TCRdb independently ran MiXCR on the 5' RACE reads; one entry per CDR3 protein. The sample includes 500,000 to 650,000 distinct CDR3 sequences, about 15% of them seen just once. The TCR comes from a man aged 18 to 35 who received the YFV17D yellow fever vaccine. The input for sequencing was PBMCs, taken 5 days after the first yellow fever vaccination. The V and J genes are TRBV7-6 and TRBJ1-2; maybe TRBD1 (6 bases). Here the CDR3 reads CASSIPGDYGYTF. The DNA for the CDR3 is TGTGCCAGCAGCATACCAGGGGATTATGGCTACACCTTC.